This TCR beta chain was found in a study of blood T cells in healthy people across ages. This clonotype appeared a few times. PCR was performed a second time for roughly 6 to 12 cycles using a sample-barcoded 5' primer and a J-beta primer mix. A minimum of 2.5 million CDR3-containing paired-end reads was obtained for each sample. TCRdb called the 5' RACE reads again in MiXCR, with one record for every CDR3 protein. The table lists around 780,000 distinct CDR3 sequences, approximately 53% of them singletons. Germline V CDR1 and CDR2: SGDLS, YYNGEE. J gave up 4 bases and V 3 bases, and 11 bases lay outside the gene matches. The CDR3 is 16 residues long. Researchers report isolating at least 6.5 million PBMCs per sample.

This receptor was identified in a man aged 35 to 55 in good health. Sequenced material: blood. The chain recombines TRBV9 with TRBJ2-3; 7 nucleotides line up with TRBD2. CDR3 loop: CASSARTSEFPDTQYF. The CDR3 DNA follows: TGTGCCAGCAGCGCTCGGACTAGTGAGTTTCCAGATACGCAGTATTTT.